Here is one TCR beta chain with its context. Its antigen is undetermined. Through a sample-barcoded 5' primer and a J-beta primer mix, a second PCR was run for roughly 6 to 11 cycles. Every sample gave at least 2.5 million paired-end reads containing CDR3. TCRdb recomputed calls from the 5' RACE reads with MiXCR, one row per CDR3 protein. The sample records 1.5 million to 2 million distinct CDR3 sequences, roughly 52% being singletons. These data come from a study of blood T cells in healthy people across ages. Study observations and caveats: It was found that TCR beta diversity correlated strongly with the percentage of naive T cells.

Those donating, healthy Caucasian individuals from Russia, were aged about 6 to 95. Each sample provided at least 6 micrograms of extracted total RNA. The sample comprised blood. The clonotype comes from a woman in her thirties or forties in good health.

The CDR3 coding sequence is TGTGCCAGCAGTCCCCCGAAAGGACGATTGGCGCACAATGAGCAGTACTTC. Translating gives CASSPPKGRLAHNEQYF. The chain is built from TRBV28 and TRBJ2-7; D remains unclear. The CDR3 sequence is 17 residues long. V lost 5 bases and J 7 bases, leaving 27 bases between the germline ends. Germline V gene data show CDR1 as MDHEN and CDR2 as SYDVKM.